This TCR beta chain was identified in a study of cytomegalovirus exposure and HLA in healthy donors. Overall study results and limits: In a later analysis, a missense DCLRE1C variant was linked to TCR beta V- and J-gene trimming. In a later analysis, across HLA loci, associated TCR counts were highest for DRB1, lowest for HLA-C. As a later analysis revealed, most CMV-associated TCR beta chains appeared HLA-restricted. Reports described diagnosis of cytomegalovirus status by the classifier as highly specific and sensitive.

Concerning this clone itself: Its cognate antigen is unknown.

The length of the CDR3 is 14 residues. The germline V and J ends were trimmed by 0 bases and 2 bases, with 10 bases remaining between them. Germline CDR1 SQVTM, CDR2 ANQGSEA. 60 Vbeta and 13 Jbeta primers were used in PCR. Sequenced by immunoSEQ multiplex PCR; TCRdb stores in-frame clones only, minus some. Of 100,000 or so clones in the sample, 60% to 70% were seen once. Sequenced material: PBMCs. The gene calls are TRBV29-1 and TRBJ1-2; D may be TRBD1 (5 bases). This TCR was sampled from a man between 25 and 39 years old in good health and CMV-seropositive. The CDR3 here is CSVEDRALNYGYTF. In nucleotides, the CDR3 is TGCAGCGTTGAAGACAGGGCCCTCAACTATGGCTACACCTTC.